Listed below are T cell receptor beta chains from one sample, sequenced in a study of T cell responses to AZD1222 COVID-19 vaccine. Sequencing used immunoSEQ multiplex PCR; TCRdb keeps in-frame clones, though not all of them. The sample consists of 70,000 or so clones, about four fifths of them appearing once. Sequencing used peripheral blood, obtained on day 0 of AZD1222 vaccination. The receptors stem from an adult in good health. Both conserved end residues are part of each CDR3. D genes are given only for firm matches. Clone size is shown for a subset of rows, as once, few, many or a class of expanded clone.

>TRBD1|TRBV13|TRBJ1-6|once
TGTGCCAGCAGCTTGCCGGCCGGACAGGAAAATTCACCCCTCCACTTT
CASSLPAGQENSPLHF
>.|TRBV2|TRBJ2-7|.
TGTGCCAGCAGGGCCTACGGGTACGAGCAGTACTTC
CASRAYGYEQYF
>.|TRBV11-2|TRBJ2-7|.
TGTGCCAGCAGCTCCGACCCCCCCGGCAGGGGCTCCTACGAGCAGTACTTC
CASSSDPPGRGSYEQYF
>.|TRBV5-1|TRBJ2-7|.
TGCGCCAGCAGCTCCGGCGGGACAGTATCCTACGAGCAGTACTTC
CASSSGGTVSYEQYF
>.|TRBV2|TRBJ2-3|.
TGTGCCAGCAGACCTAATGAGGGACAACGATCCCCGTATTTT
CASRPNEGQRSPYF
>.|TRBV7-9|TRBJ2-1|.
TGTGCCAGCAGCTTACAGACACTAAACTCCTACAATGAGCAGTTCTTC
CASSLQTLNSYNEQFF
>TRBD1|TRBV5-4|TRBJ2-7|.
TGTGCCAGCAGCTCCCCGACAGGGGGAACCTACGAGCAGTACTTC
CASSSPTGGTYEQYF
>.|TRBV7-9|TRBJ2-7|once
TGTGCCAGCAGCCCGAAAAAACCCGGGACTGAATCCTACGAGCAGTACTTC
CASSPKKPGTESYEQYF
>TRBD2|TRBV7-2|TRBJ2-7|.
TGTGCCAGCAGCTTAGCGTCGTCTAGCGGGGGGTCCTACGAGCAGTACTTC
CASSLASSSGGSYEQYF
>TRBD1|TRBV5-6|TRBJ2-1|.
TGTGCCAGCAGCTTGACAGGGGGCTCCTACAATGAGCAGTTCTTC
CASSLTGGSYNEQFF
>.|TRBV6-5|TRBJ1-1|once
TGTGCCAGCAGGAGGCCGGGACGGACGAACACTGAAGCTTTCTTT
CASRRPGRTNTEAFF
>.|TRBV7-6|TRBJ2-3|.
TGTGCCAGCAGCTTAGCGGACGCCGGGATCACAGATACGCAGTATTTT
CASSLADAGITDTQYF
>.|TRBV5-6|TRBJ1-5|.
TGTGCCAGCAGCTCCCAAATCAATCAGCCCCAGCATTTT
CASSSQINQPQHF
>TRBD2|TRBV29-1|TRBJ2-2|.
TGCAGCGTTGGGGCGGGGGTGAACACCGGGGAGCTGTTTTTT
CSVGAGVNTGELFF
>.|TRBV12-3/TRBV12-4|TRBJ1-1|.
TGTGCCAGCAGTTTGGACAGATACACTGAAGCTTTCTTT
CASSLDRYTEAFF
>.|TRBV6-5|TRBJ1-1|once
TGTGCCAGCAGTTACTCCCCAGGAATGAACACTGAAGCTTTCTTT
CASSYSPGMNTEAFF
>.|TRBV30|TRBJ1-2|.
TGTGCCTGGAGTGTAACTGGGGGCGGCTATGGCTACACCTTC
CAWSVTGGGYGYTF
>.|TRBV9|TRBJ2-5|.
TGTGCCAGCAGTCGGGGGCCGGGGGAGACCCAGTACTTC
CASSRGPGETQYF
>.|TRBV15|TRBJ2-7|.
TGTGCCACCAGCAGGACAGCCTGGGGGGAGCAGTACTTC
CATSRTAWGEQYF
>.|TRBV7-9|TRBJ2-1|.
TGTGCCAGCAGCTTAGATGTGGGGGGGCTCAATGAGCAGTTCTTC
CASSLDVGGLNEQFF
>TRBD2|TRBV10-3|TRBJ2-3|few
TGTGCCATCAGTAGACTAGCGGGGGGCCACACAGATACGCAGTATTTT
CAISRLAGGHTDTQYF
>.|TRBV5-6|TRBJ2-7|.
TGTGCCAGCAGCTTTGGAGACTACGAGCAGTACTTC
CASSFGDYEQYF
>.|TRBV5-1|TRBJ2-7|.
TGCGCCAGCAGCGCTACGCCTTGGGACTACGAGCAGTACTTC
CASSATPWDYEQYF
>.|TRBV19|TRBJ1-1|few
TGTGCCAGTAGTACGGACCTAAATGAAGCTTTCTTT
CASSTDLNEAFF
>TRBD1|TRBV5-6|TRBJ1-2|.
TGTGCCAGCAGATTCACAGGGGGAAGAGGCTACACCTTC
CASRFTGGRGYTF
>.|TRBV5-3|TRBJ1-1|.
TGTGCCAGAAGCAATCGTCGGGGTGGGACTGAAGCTTTCTTT
CARSNRRGGTEAFF
>.|TRBV7-7|TRBJ2-3|.
TGTGCTAGCAGCTTAGGGGGGGGCCCTTCAGATACGCAGTATTTT
CASSLGGGPSDTQYF
>.|TRBV14|TRBJ2-7|.
TGTGCCAGCAGCTCCGACCCCAGAGTAGTTAGCTCCTACGAGCAGTACTTC
CASSSDPRVVSSYEQYF
>.|TRBV6-5|TRBJ1-2|.
TGTGCCAGCAGTTCCAATTTGAGGGGTGATGGCTACACCTTC
CASSSNLRGDGYTF
>.|TRBV27|TRBJ1-5|few
TGTGCCAGCTCTGAGTGGAGCAATCAGCCCCAGCATTTT
CASSEWSNQPQHF
>.|TRBV7-2|TRBJ2-1|.
TGTGCCAGCAGCTTAGGGACATCTTCCTACAATGAGCAGTTCTTC
CASSLGTSSYNEQFF
>.|TRBV29-1|TRBJ2-2|.
TGCAGCGTGAGGGAAAGCGGGGAGCTGTTTTTT
CSVRESGELFF
>.|TRBV4-1|TRBJ2-2|.
TGCGCCAGCAGCCAATCCCCCCTCCGGGGGCAGACCGGGGAGCTGTTTTTT
CASSQSPLRGQTGELFF
>.|TRBV30|TRBJ2-7|.
TGTGCCTGGAGTGTACTCCTCTCTCGCTCCGAGCAGTACTTC
CAWSVLLSRSEQYF
>.|TRBV30|TRBJ1-3|.
TGTGCCTGGAGTGTATCGGGAAACACCATATATTTT
CAWSVSGNTIYF
>.|TRBV7-2|TRBJ1-5|.
TGTGCCAGCAGCTTCCGAGGGGTTGGGCGTCAGCCCCAGCATTTT
CASSFRGVGRQPQHF
>.|TRBV5-4|TRBJ2-2|.
TGTGCCAGCAGCGTCTTGCTTGGTGGCAGCGGCACCGGGGAGCTGTTTTTT
CASSVLLGGSGTGELFF
>.|TRBV6-2/TRBV6-3|TRBJ1-2|.
TGTGCCAGCAGTTGGACGGGGACCTTATTGGATGGCTACACCTTC
CASSWTGTLLDGYTF
>.|TRBV2|TRBJ1-2|.
TGTGCCAGCAGTACCCGGGATCAGTACACCTTC
CASSTRDQYTF
>.|TRBV9|TRBJ1-3|.
TGTGCCAGCAGCGTAGTTGAAAACACCATATATTTT
CASSVVENTIYF
>.|TRBV28|TRBJ1-6|.
TGTGCCAGCAGTCCATCAAGGGGGGGGCGCCGTTTT
CASSPSRGGRRF
>.|TRBV28|TRBJ1-5|once
TGTGCCAGCAGCGCAGTTGACCTCGGAAGCAATCAGCCCCAGCATTTT
CASSAVDLGSNQPQHF
>.|TRBV18|TRBJ1-1|.
TGTGCCAGCTCAGGGGAGCGGTACACTGAAGCTTTCTTT
CASSGERYTEAFF
>.|TRBV30|TRBJ2-2|.
TGTGCCTGGAGTAGGCAGGCCGCCGGGGAGCTGTTTTTT
CAWSRQAAGELFF
>TRBD1|TRBV5-5|TRBJ2-1|.
TGTGCCAGCAGCTTGGCCGGGACAGGGTCCTACAATGAGCAGTTCTTC
CASSLAGTGSYNEQFF
>TRBD1|TRBV6-5|TRBJ2-7|.
TGTGCCAGCAGGGACTCCTGGACAGGTTTCTACGAGCAGTACTTC
CASRDSWTGFYEQYF
>TRBD2|TRBV20-1|TRBJ2-6|.
TGCAGTGCTAGTAGGGAGACTAGCAGCAACTCTGGGGCCAACGTCCTGACTTTC
CSASRETSSNSGANVLTF
>TRBD1|TRBV19|TRBJ1-5|.
TGTGCCAGTGAACAGGGGGGACGTTATCAGCCCCAGCATTTT
CASEQGGRYQPQHF
>.|TRBV5-4|TRBJ1-6|few
TGTGCCAGCACCCTAGGGGGGCCTTCACCCCTCCACTTT
CASTLGGPSPLHF
>TRBD2|TRBV4-3|TRBJ2-3|.
TGCGCCAGCAGCCTTGGACTAGCGGGGCATACGCAGTATTTT
CASSLGLAGHTQYF
>.|TRBV6-2/TRBV6-3|TRBJ2-7|.
TGTGCCAGCAGCACCTCCTACGAGCAGTACTTC
CASSTSYEQYF
>TRBD2|TRBV3-1/TRBV3-2|TRBJ2-1|.
TGTGCCAGCAGCCAAGATCTCGGGGGGGGGCCGTTGGACAATGAGCAGTTCTTC
CASSQDLGGGPLDNEQFF
>TRBD2|TRBV7-2|TRBJ2-3|.
TGTGCCAGCAGCTTAGGACTAGCGGGGGAGTATACGCAGTATTTT
CASSLGLAGEYTQYF
>TRBD1|TRBV5-1|TRBJ2-7|few
TGCGCCAGCAGCCCCCGACAGGGCTACTACGAGCAGTACTTC
CASSPRQGYYEQYF
>.|TRBV7-2|TRBJ1-6|.
TGTGCCAGCAGCATCCAACAGGGTTACAATTCACCCCTCCACTTT
CASSIQQGYNSPLHF
>.|TRBV2|TRBJ2-1|many
TGTGCCAGCTATCCCGGAAGCTCCTACAATGAGCAGTTCTTC
CASYPGSSYNEQFF
>.|TRBV18|TRBJ2-5|.
TGTGCCAGCTCACCACCGGAGCTTAGAGAGACCCAGTACTTC
CASSPPELRETQYF